This paragraph reports one T cell receptor (beta chain). Its antigen is as yet unknown. The sample comes from a study of T cell responses to AZD1222 COVID-19 vaccine. Overall study results and limits: Repertoire sampling happened only post peak T cell response. Mostly white British, mostly female donors; authors suggested clonal diversity may be underestimated.

Analyses pooled second doses at about 4 or about 12 weeks. Produced via immunoSEQ multiplex PCR; TCRdb's table is partial and in-frame only. The sample holds some 130,000 clones, roughly 93% seen once. V was clipped by 7 bases and J by 0 bases, with 13 bases between them. The germline CDR1 and CDR2 sequences are GTSNPN and SVGIG (reference sequence). The length of the CDR3 is 13 residues. V is TRBV30 and J is TRBJ2-7; D perhaps matches TRBD1 (6 bases). This sample comprised peripheral blood, obtained 28 days after the second AZD1222 dose. The sequence was collected from an adult who received the AZD1222 COVID-19 vaccine. The CDR3 coding sequence is TGTGCCTCAACACGGGACACCTCCTACGAGCAGTACTTC. It translates to CASTRDTSYEQYF.